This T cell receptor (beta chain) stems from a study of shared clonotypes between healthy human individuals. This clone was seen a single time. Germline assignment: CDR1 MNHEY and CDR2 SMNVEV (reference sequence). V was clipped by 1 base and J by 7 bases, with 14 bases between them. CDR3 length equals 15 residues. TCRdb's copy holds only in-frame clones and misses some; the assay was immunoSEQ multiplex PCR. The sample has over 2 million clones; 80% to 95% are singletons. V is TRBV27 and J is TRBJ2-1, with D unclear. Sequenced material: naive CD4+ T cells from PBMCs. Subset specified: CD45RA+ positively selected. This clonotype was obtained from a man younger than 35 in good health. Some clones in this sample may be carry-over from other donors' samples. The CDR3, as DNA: TGTGCCAGCAGTTTATTTCCCCTCTGGGCTAATGAGCAGTTCTTC. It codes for CASSLFPLWANEQFF.